This is a list of T cell receptor beta chains from one sample in a study of cytomegalovirus exposure and HLA in healthy donors. Clones were read by immunoSEQ multiplex PCR, and TCRdb kept only the in-frame ones, dropping some. The data show under 130,000 clones, around 85% seen once. The sequenced sample was PBMCs. The receptor set was obtained from a man aged 25 to 40 in good health and CMV-seropositive. Both conserved end residues are part of each CDR3. A D gene is named only where the DNA matches it firmly. Size is stated for part of the rows, as once, few or many counts, or as a class when the clone is expanded.

size	V	D	J	DNA	CDR3
.	TRBV2	TRBD1	TRBJ2-3	TGTGCCAGTATGGGACAGGGCATTGGCGATACGCAGTATTTT	CASMGQGIGDTQYF
.	TRBV27	TRBD1	TRBJ2-7	TGTGCCAGCAGCAGAAAAGGACAGGGGGCTTATGAGCAGTACTTC	CASSRKGQGAYEQYF
.	TRBV4-3	TRBD1	TRBJ2-1	TGCGCCAGCAGCCAAGGACAGGGGGCGTTCAATGAGCAGTTCTTC	CASSQGQGAFNEQFF
.	TRBV4-1	.	TRBJ1-2	TGCGCCAGCAGCCAAGAACGGGGGGTACGGGGCTACACCTTC	CASSQERGVRGYTF
once	TRBV7-8	.	TRBJ2-1	TGTGCCAGCAGCCCCAGCGAGGCTGAGCAGTTCTTC	CASSPSEAEQFF
.	TRBV5-8	.	TRBJ1-1	TGTGCCAGCAGCTCGGGGGAGGGCACTGAAGCTTTCTTT	CASSSGEGTEAFF
.	TRBV5-1	TRBD1	TRBJ1-3	TGCGCCAGCAGCTCGGTATCGACAGGGGGTTCTGGAAACACCATATATTTT	CASSSVSTGGSGNTIYF
.	TRBV4-2	.	TRBJ1-3	TGTGCCAGCAGCCAAGAAGGAGGGCTCGGTGGAAACACCATATATTTT	CASSQEGGLGGNTIYF
.	TRBV7-2	TRBD1	TRBJ2-5	TGTGCCAGCAGCCCGGACAGGGGGCGGGAGACCCAGTACTTC	CASSPDRGRETQYF
.	TRBV11-2	TRBD1	TRBJ2-7	TGTGCCAGCAGCTTAGATCGACAGGGCCCCTACGAGCAGTACTTC	CASSLDRQGPYEQYF
once	TRBV6-1	TRBD1	TRBJ2-7	TGTGCCAGCAGTGAAGTCGGGGACAGCTGGTACGAGCAGTACTTC	CASSEVGDSWYEQYF